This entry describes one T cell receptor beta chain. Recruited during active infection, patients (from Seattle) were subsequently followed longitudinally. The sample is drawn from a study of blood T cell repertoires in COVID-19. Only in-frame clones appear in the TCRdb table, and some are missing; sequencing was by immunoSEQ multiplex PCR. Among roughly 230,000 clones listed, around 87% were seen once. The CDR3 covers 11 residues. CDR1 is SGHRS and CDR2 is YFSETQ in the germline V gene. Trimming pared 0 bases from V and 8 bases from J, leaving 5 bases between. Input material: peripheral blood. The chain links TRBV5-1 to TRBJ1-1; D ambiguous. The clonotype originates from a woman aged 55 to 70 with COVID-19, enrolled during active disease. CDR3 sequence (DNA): TGCGCCAGCAGCTTGGCGGGAGAAGCTTTCTTT. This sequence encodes CASSLAGEAFF.